This note documents a single T cell receptor (beta chain) sequence. Each CDR3 protein is one row after TCRdb ran MiXCR on the 5' RACE reads. The data show roughly 220,000 distinct CDR3 sequences, approximately 7.1% seen once. The data were obtained in a study of identical twins. The CDR3 is 13 amino acids. Trimming stripped 7 bases from V and 5 bases from J, with 12 bases between. The same sample was also studied in work on T cells expressing NK-cell markers.

Input material: CD8+ T cells sorted from blood. This receptor was identified in a woman younger than 30 in good health. J is TRBJ2-1 and V is TRBV12-3 or TRBV12-4, with a tentative D call TRBD2 (6 bases). The CDR3 loop is CASNPPGDNEQFF. The CDR3 nucleotides read TGTGCCAGCAATCCCCCGGGAGACAATGAGCAGTTCTTC.